This is a list of T cell receptor beta chains from one sample in a study of blood T cell repertoires in COVID-19. Sequencing used immunoSEQ multiplex PCR; TCRdb keeps in-frame clones, though not all of them. Here the sample spans 90,000 to 130,000 clones, nearly 90% being singletons. Sequencing was performed on peripheral blood. The receptors were sampled from a human donor in a cohort sampled during active COVID-19. Both conserved end residues are part of each CDR3. D genes are given only for firm matches. Only some rows state a clone size, as once, few, many or a class for expanded clones.

clone size: NA
J gene: TRBJ2-5
D gene: NA
V gene: TRBV9
CDR3 protein: CASSVGGAQETQYF
CDR3 DNA: TGTGCCAGCAGCGTAGGGGGAGCCCAAGAGACCCAGTACTTC

clone size: once
J gene: TRBJ1-1
D gene: NA
V gene: TRBV10-3
CDR3 protein: CAISESSGVATEAFF
CDR3 DNA: TGTGCCATCAGTGAGTCCTCAGGGGTGGCCACTGAAGCTTTCTTT

clone size: NA
J gene: TRBJ2-7
D gene: NA
V gene: TRBV28
CDR3 protein: CASSLAGSYYEQYF
CDR3 DNA: TGTGCCAGCAGTTTAGCAGGGTCCTACTACGAGCAGTACTTC

clone size: NA
J gene: TRBJ1-2
D gene: NA
V gene: TRBV7-9
CDR3 protein: CASSLLSGQGGASGYTF
CDR3 DNA: TGTGCCAGCAGCCTACTTAGTGGGCAAGGGGGGGCCAGTGGCTACACCTTC

clone size: NA
J gene: TRBJ2-7
D gene: NA
V gene: TRBV7-6
CDR3 protein: CASSLALRDEQYF
CDR3 DNA: TGTGCCAGCAGCTTAGCGCTCAGGGACGAGCAGTACTTC

clone size: NA
J gene: TRBJ2-3
D gene: NA
V gene: TRBV7-6
CDR3 protein: CASSLMGSTSTDTQYF
CDR3 DNA: TGTGCCAGCAGCTTAATGGGCAGTACTAGCACAGATACGCAGTATTTT

clone size: NA
J gene: TRBJ2-1
D gene: NA
V gene: TRBV5-6
CDR3 protein: CASSLIELSSYNEQFF
CDR3 DNA: TGTGCCAGCAGCTTGATTGAGCTGAGCTCCTACAATGAGCAGTTCTTC

clone size: once
J gene: TRBJ1-1
D gene: NA
V gene: TRBV20-1
CDR3 protein: CSASPQGPEAFF
CDR3 DNA: TGCAGTGCTAGTCCCCAGGGGCCTGAAGCTTTCTTT

clone size: NA
J gene: TRBJ1-1
D gene: NA
V gene: TRBV9
CDR3 protein: CASSARGNQNTEAFF
CDR3 DNA: TGTGCCAGCAGCGCCCGGGGGAACCAAAACACTGAAGCTTTCTTT

clone size: many
J gene: TRBJ1-6
D gene: NA
V gene: TRBV6-2/TRBV6-3
CDR3 protein: CASTPGSGNSPLHF
CDR3 DNA: TGTGCCAGCACCCCGGGTTCGGGGAATTCACCCCTCCACTTT

clone size: NA
J gene: TRBJ1-1
D gene: NA
V gene: TRBV7-3
CDR3 protein: CASSSYRERAEAFF
CDR3 DNA: TGTGCCAGCAGCTCTTACAGGGAGCGCGCTGAAGCTTTCTTT

clone size: NA
J gene: TRBJ2-1
D gene: TRBD1
V gene: TRBV19
CDR3 protein: CASRGQGRVYEQFF
CDR3 DNA: TGTGCCAGTAGAGGACAGGGCAGGGTATATGAGCAGTTCTTC

clone size: once
J gene: TRBJ2-7
D gene: NA
V gene: TRBV11-2
CDR3 protein: CASSLTDYTYEQYF
CDR3 DNA: TGTGCCAGCAGCTTGACAGATTACACCTACGAGCAGTACTTC

clone size: NA
J gene: TRBJ1-1
D gene: NA
V gene: TRBV6-5
CDR3 protein: CASSRFDTEAFF
CDR3 DNA: TGTGCCAGCAGCCGGTTTGACACTGAAGCTTTCTTT

clone size: NA
J gene: TRBJ1-6
D gene: NA
V gene: TRBV3-1/TRBV3-2
CDR3 protein: CASSQSDRLNSPLHF
CDR3 DNA: TGTGCCAGCAGCCAATCCGACAGACTTAATTCACCCCTCCACTTT

clone size: NA
J gene: TRBJ2-7
D gene: TRBD1
V gene: TRBV5-4
CDR3 protein: CASSLGQGGTYEQYF
CDR3 DNA: TGTGCCAGCAGCTTAGGACAGGGGGGAACCTACGAGCAGTACTTC

clone size: NA
J gene: TRBJ2-5
D gene: NA
V gene: TRBV5-5
CDR3 protein: CASSLEVMGAGGETQYF
CDR3 DNA: TGTGCCAGCAGCTTGGAGGTCATGGGGGCCGGGGGGGAGACCCAGTACTTC

clone size: NA
J gene: TRBJ2-3
D gene: TRBD2
V gene: TRBV4-3
CDR3 protein: CASSQVLAGTDTQYF
CDR3 DNA: TGCGCCAGCAGCCAAGTCCTAGCGGGCACAGATACGCAGTATTTT

clone size: NA
J gene: TRBJ2-1
D gene: TRBD2
V gene: TRBV7-9
CDR3 protein: CASSLWTSGHNEQFF
CDR3 DNA: TGTGCCAGCAGTCTATGGACTAGCGGACACAATGAGCAGTTCTTC

clone size: NA
J gene: TRBJ2-2
D gene: TRBD2
V gene: TRBV14
CDR3 protein: CASSHGLAGTGELFF
CDR3 DNA: TGTGCCAGCAGCCACGGACTAGCGGGCACCGGGGAGCTGTTTTTT

clone size: NA
J gene: TRBJ2-3
D gene: NA
V gene: TRBV2
CDR3 protein: CASSTTPSSTDTQYF
CDR3 DNA: TGTGCCAGCAGTACGACACCATCTAGCACAGATACGCAGTATTTT

clone size: NA
J gene: TRBJ1-1
D gene: TRBD1
V gene: TRBV2
CDR3 protein: CASSGQGAQNTEAFF
CDR3 DNA: TGTGCCAGCAGTGGACAGGGGGCTCAGAACACTGAAGCTTTCTTT

clone size: NA
J gene: TRBJ2-3
D gene: NA
V gene: TRBV6-4
CDR3 protein: CASSASGSSTDTQYF
CDR3 DNA: TGTGCCAGCAGTGCCAGCGGGTCCAGCACAGATACGCAGTATTTT

clone size: NA
J gene: TRBJ2-2
D gene: NA
V gene: TRBV9
CDR3 protein: CASSVDGPNTGELFF
CDR3 DNA: TGTGCCAGCAGCGTAGATGGGCCGAACACCGGGGAGCTGTTTTTT

clone size: NA
J gene: TRBJ2-5
D gene: TRBD2
V gene: TRBV3-1/TRBV3-2
CDR3 protein: CASSQGTSGRWETQYF
CDR3 DNA: TGTGCCAGCAGCCAAGGCACTAGCGGGAGGTGGGAGACCCAGTACTTC

clone size: NA
J gene: TRBJ2-7
D gene: NA
V gene: TRBV7-9
CDR3 protein: CASSLGGLSYEQYF
CDR3 DNA: TGTGCCAGCAGCTTAGGAGGGCTTTCCTACGAGCAGTACTTC

clone size: once
J gene: TRBJ1-4
D gene: NA
V gene: TRBV7-2
CDR3 protein: CASSLNLNPGLREKLFF
CDR3 DNA: TGTGCCAGCAGCTTAAACTTAAACCCGGGACTGAGAGAAAAACTGTTTTTT

clone size: many
J gene: TRBJ1-4
D gene: NA
V gene: TRBV5-5
CDR3 protein: CASSLTGIREKLFF
CDR3 DNA: TGTGCCAGCAGCTTGACAGGGATCAGAGAAAAACTGTTTTTT

clone size: once
J gene: TRBJ1-5
D gene: NA
V gene: TRBV9
CDR3 protein: CASSPEQGIGQPQHF
CDR3 DNA: TGTGCCAGCAGCCCCGAACAGGGAATCGGCCAGCCCCAGCATTTT